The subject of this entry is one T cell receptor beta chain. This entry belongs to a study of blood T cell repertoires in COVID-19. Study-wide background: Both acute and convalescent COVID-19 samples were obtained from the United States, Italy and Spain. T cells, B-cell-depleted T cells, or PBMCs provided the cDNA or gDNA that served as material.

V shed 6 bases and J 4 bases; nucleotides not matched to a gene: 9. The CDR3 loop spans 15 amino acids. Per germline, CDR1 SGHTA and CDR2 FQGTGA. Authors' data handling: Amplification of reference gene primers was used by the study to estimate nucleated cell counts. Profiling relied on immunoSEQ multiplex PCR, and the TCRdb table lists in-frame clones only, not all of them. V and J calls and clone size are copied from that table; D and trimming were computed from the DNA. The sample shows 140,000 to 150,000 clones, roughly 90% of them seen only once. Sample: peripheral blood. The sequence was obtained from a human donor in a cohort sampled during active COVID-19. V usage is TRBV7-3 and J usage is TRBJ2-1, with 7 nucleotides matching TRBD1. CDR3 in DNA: TGTGCCAGCAGTCCGTCCGGGACAGAATACAATGAGCAGTTCTTC. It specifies CASSPSGTEYNEQFF.